Listed below are T cell receptor beta chains from one sample, sequenced in a study of blood T cell repertoires in COVID-19. The repertoire was sequenced with immunoSEQ multiplex PCR; TCRdb's copy has only in-frame clones and lacks some. The table has 81,000 or so clones, approximately 80% seen once; the top ten hold about 11%. Source material: peripheral blood. The source is a woman in her 70s with active or convalescent COVID-19. The CDR3 runs from the conserved cysteine through the conserved F or W. The D gene is left open where the match is weak. Expanded clones get a size class; other rows say once, few or many, or leave the size out.

size: .; J: TRBJ2-5; D: .; V: TRBV6-2/TRBV6-3; CDR3: CASSSSQVGETQYF; DNA: TGTGCCAGCAGTTCCTCCCAGGTTGGGGAGACCCAGTACTTC
size: .; J: TRBJ2-5; D: .; V: TRBV5-1; CDR3: CASSLGRAETQYF; DNA: TGCGCCAGCAGCTTGGGGAGGGCAGAGACCCAGTACTTC
size: .; J: TRBJ2-7; D: TRBD1; V: TRBV27; CDR3: CASGQGVGEQYF; DNA: TGTGCCAGCGGACAGGGGGTTGGGGAGCAGTACTTC
size: .; J: TRBJ1-1; D: TRBD1; V: TRBV6-5; CDR3: CASLTGTGIAFF; DNA: TGTGCCAGCCTGACGGGGACAGGAATAGCTTTCTTT
size: once; J: TRBJ1-5; D: .; V: TRBV4-2; CDR3: CASSQDFQGLKPQHF; DNA: TGTGCCAGCAGCCAAGATTTTCAGGGTCTGAAACCCCAGCATTTT
size: .; J: TRBJ1-2; D: TRBD1; V: TRBV3-1/TRBV3-2; CDR3: CASSQDRGEGCHGYTF; DNA: TGTGCCAGCAGCCAAGACAGGGGGGAAGGATGTCATGGCTACACCTTC
size: .; J: TRBJ1-5; D: TRBD1; V: TRBV28; CDR3: CASSLGGQGNQPQHF; DNA: TGTGCCAGCAGTTTAGGGGGACAGGGTAATCAGCCCCAGCATTTT
size: once; J: TRBJ1-4; D: .; V: TRBV7-9; CDR3: CASSRISGKLFF; DNA: TGTGCCAGCAGCCGCATATCGGGAAAACTGTTTTTT
size: .; J: TRBJ1-2; D: TRBD1; V: TRBV28; CDR3: CASSAGTAKRGSTF; DNA: TGTGCCAGCAGTGCCGGGACAGCCAAGCGGGGGAGCACCTTC
size: .; J: TRBJ1-1; D: .; V: TRBV29-1; CDR3: CSVEDVSEAFF; DNA: TGCAGCGTTGAAGATGTATCTGAAGCTTTCTTT
size: .; J: TRBJ2-2; D: .; V: TRBV5-1; CDR3: CASRGGTGELFF; DNA: TGCGCCAGCAGAGGGGGCACCGGGGAGCTGTTTTTT
size: .; J: TRBJ2-5; D: .; V: TRBV11-2; CDR3: CASSLDGSGGGTQYF; DNA: TGTGCCAGCAGCTTAGATGGCAGCGGCGGTGGGACCCAGTACTTC
size: .; J: TRBJ2-1; D: TRBD2; V: TRBV6-2/TRBV6-3; CDR3: CASSPGGTTYNEQFF; DNA: TGTGCCAGCAGCCCAGGCGGGACTACATACAATGAGCAGTTCTTC
size: .; J: TRBJ1-2; D: .; V: TRBV20-1; CDR3: CSASNQVIGGYTF; DNA: TGCAGTGCTAGTAATCAGGTGATAGGTGGCTACACCTTC
size: .; J: TRBJ1-2; D: TRBD1; V: TRBV18; CDR3: CASSPLGTGGADYGYTF; DNA: TGTGCCAGCTCACCCCTGGGGACAGGGGGCGCGGACTATGGCTACACCTTC
size: .; J: TRBJ2-5; D: .; V: TRBV25-1; CDR3: CASSEPGGGETQYF; DNA: TGTGCCAGCAGTGAGCCTGGGGGGGGCGAGACCCAGTACTTC
size: .; J: TRBJ2-2; D: .; V: TRBV7-6; CDR3: CASSLSGNTGELFF; DNA: TGTGCCAGCAGCTTATCAGGGAACACCGGGGAGCTGTTTTTT
size: .; J: TRBJ2-5; D: .; V: TRBV5-1; CDR3: CASSLGWGESQETQYF; DNA: TGCGCCAGCAGCTTGGGCTGGGGGGAATCCCAGGAGACCCAGTACTTC
size: .; J: TRBJ1-1; D: .; V: TRBV5-5; CDR3: CASSWRPGDATEAFF; DNA: TGTGCCAGCAGCTGGAGGCCAGGGGATGCCACTGAAGCTTTCTTT
size: few; J: TRBJ1-1; D: .; V: TRBV9; CDR3: CASSVDYRENTEAFF; DNA: TGTGCCAGCAGCGTAGACTACAGGGAGAACACTGAAGCTTTCTTT
size: .; J: TRBJ2-1; D: TRBD2; V: TRBV4-1; CDR3: CASSHQRGGGNEQFF; DNA: TGCGCCAGCAGCCACCAGCGGGGGGGCGGGAATGAGCAGTTCTTC
size: .; J: TRBJ1-6; D: .; V: TRBV6-4; CDR3: CASSDSGGRSPLHF; DNA: TGTGCCAGCAGTGACTCCGGAGGTCGTTCACCCCTCCACTTT
size: .; J: TRBJ2-1; D: .; V: TRBV3-1/TRBV3-2; CDR3: CASSQLIPRTESYNEQFF; DNA: TGTGCCAGCAGCCAACTAATACCGAGGACAGAGTCCTACAATGAGCAGTTCTTC
size: .; J: TRBJ2-3; D: .; V: TRBV3-1/TRBV3-2; CDR3: CASSLGQTSTDTQYF; DNA: TGTGCCAGCAGCCTCGGACAGACTAGCACAGATACGCAGTATTTT
size: .; J: TRBJ1-5; D: TRBD1; V: TRBV28; CDR3: CASSSSGQGINQPQHF; DNA: TGTGCCAGCAGTTCCTCGGGACAGGGGATCAATCAGCCCCAGCATTTT